Presented here are 8 T cell receptor beta chains from one specimen sequenced in a study of CD8 T cells in Susac syndrome (dated by TCRdb to the late 2010s). Receptors were amplified or captured by the immunoSEQ multiplex PCR assay. RNA was extracted using the RNeasy kit, and roughly 0.5 to 1 microgram was reverse transcribed with random hexamers. The raw public reads went through TCRdb reprocessing: fastp at Q25, MiXCR clone calling, in-frame beta chains kept. For every CDR3 protein sequence, its rows merge into one entry that carries the most common genes and DNA. Recorded for this sample are about 150,000 distinct CDR3 sequences; about 94% of them occurred a single time. Clones ranked in the top ten supply 0.075% to 0.09% of the sample. The sequencing sample was made of CD4+ T cells from PBMCs. Receptors originate from a human donor with Susac syndrome.

This clonotype was seen a single time. The gene calls are TRBV27 and TRBJ1-1; TRBD1 might be the D (5 bases). Germline lookup yields CDR1 MNHEY and CDR2 SMNVEV (reference sequence). Between the trimmed V and J ends, which lost 7 bases and 0 bases, there was a span of 9 bases. There are 13 residues in the CDR3. The DNA of the CDR3 is TGTGCCAGCAAGGGAGGGGTGAACACTGAAGCTTTCTTT. Its protein product is CASKGGVNTEAFF.

This clonotype was found once. In DNA form, the CDR3 reads TGTGCCAGCAGTTTTCGGGGTCAGGCAACTGGGGCCAACGTCCTGACTTTC. It codes for CASSFRGQATGANVLTF. The chain links TRBV28 to TRBJ2-6, with TRBD2 as a possible D gene (5 bases). The CDR3 has 17 residues. The germline V gene encodes CDR1 MDHEN and CDR2 SYDVKM. Trimming removed 3 bases from V and 2 bases from J, with 14 bases in between.

This sequence joins TRBV4-1 and TRBJ2-3; D is unresolved. This CDR3 has 15 amino acids. The V and J ends lost 0 bases and 1 base respectively, with 8 bases between them. The germline gives CDR1 MGHRA, CDR2 YSYEKL. As DNA, the CDR3 is TGCGCCAGCAGCCAAGATTTGCCGGGCACAGATACGCAGTATTTT. Amino acid sequence: CASSQDLPGTDTQYF.

This chain links TRBV18 with TRBJ1-1; D is unresolved. The CDR3 has 13 residues. V lost 2 bases, J lost 11 bases, and 15 bases lay in between. The V gene's germline CDR1 is KGHSH and CDR2 LQKENI. For the CDR3, the DNA is TGTGCCAGCTCACCAGGGTTCCTACCGGGGGCTTTCTTT. It yields the protein CASSPGFLPGAFF.

The chain uses TRBV20-1 and TRBJ2-6, with unresolved D. With 5 bases removed from V and 0 bases from J, the gap between germline ends came to 5 bases. The CDR3 totals 13 residues. CDR1 and CDR2 from the germline V gene are DFQATT and SNEGSKA (reference sequence). The CDR3 reads CSAVPSGANVLTF. CDR3 DNA sequence: TGCAGTGCTGTACCCTCTGGGGCCAACGTCCTGACTTTC.

This chain links TRBV4-1 with TRBJ1-4; D unresolved. The CDR3 is 13 amino acids. Trimming shortened V by 4 bases and J by 6 bases, and 9 bases separated the two germline ends. Germline-derived CDR1 and CDR2 are MGHRA and YSYEKL. DNA of the CDR3: TGCGCCAGCAGCCCCCGGGAGGATGAAAAACTGTTTTTT. Its protein product is CASSPREDEKLFF.

The DNA of the CDR3 is TGTGCCAGCAGCTTGGCGGGTGCCTACAATGAGCAGTTCTTC. The encoded protein is CASSLAGAYNEQFF. J is TRBJ2-1 and V is TRBV5-4; D is undetermined. The CDR3 extends over 14 amino acids. Trimming left V 0 bases short and J 2 bases short, with 6 bases between. Germline V gives CDR1 SGHNT, CDR2 YYREEE (reference sequence).

The rearrangement joins TRBV29-1 to TRBJ1-2; 7 bases agree with TRBD1. From germline, CDR1 is SQVTM and CDR2 ANQGSEA. CDR3 length: 13 amino acids. After removal of 2 bases from V and 5 bases from J, the junction contained 5 bases not matched to a gene. The CDR3 sequence: CSVEFQGEYGYTF. As DNA, the CDR3 is TGCAGCGTTGAATTCCAGGGGGAGTATGGCTACACCTTC.